These 30 T cell receptor beta chains originate from one sample sequenced in a study of siplizumab effects on memory and regulatory T cells. Clones were read by immunoSEQ multiplex PCR, and TCRdb kept only the in-frame ones, dropping some. The repertoire holds roughly 100,000 clones, with around 90% as singletons. The sequenced material came from CD4+ T cells sorted from blood. These receptors came from a human donor in good health.

This chain uses TRBV2 with TRBJ1-1; D gene unclear. The CDR3 is 13 amino acids. Germline V gene lookup returns CDR1 SNHLY and CDR2 FYNNEI. Trimming removed 6 bases from V and 1 base from J, with 9 bases in between. The CDR3 nucleotides read TGTGCCAGCAGCCCCTCGGAGAACACTGAAGCTTTCTTT. Its protein is CASSPSENTEAFF.

The V and J genes are TRBV28 and TRBJ2-4; a possible D gene is TRBD1 (6 bases). CDR3 length: 19 residues. With 5 bases removed from V and 0 bases from J, the gap between germline ends came to 23 bases. CDR1 is MDHEN, CDR2 SYDVKM, per germline. This CDR3 is CASSSPLGDKLKAKNIQYF. The CDR3 DNA sequence: TGTGCCAGCAGTAGCCCCCTCGGGGACAAGCTTAAAGCCAAAAACATTCAGTACTTC.

The chain employs TRBV18 and TRBJ1-1, with D tentatively TRBD1 (5 bases). Trimming pared 3 bases from V and 8 bases from J, leaving 16 bases between. The V gene's germline CDR1 is KGHSH and CDR2 LQKENI. The length of the CDR3 is 14 residues. The DNA of the CDR3 is TGTGCCAGCTCACCGAAACAACGAGGGGTGGAAGCTTTCTTT. Protein: CASSPKQRGVEAFF.

V and J are TRBV5-1 and TRBJ2-1, with 10 bases identical to TRBD2. The CDR3 length is 15 residues. CDR1 and CDR2 (germline): SGHRS, YFSETQ. Germline trimming cut 3 bases from V and 9 bases from J; bases unmatched to any gene: 9. The CDR3 spells CASSSLAGDSREQFF. In DNA, the CDR3 is TGCGCCAGCAGCTCCCTAGCGGGAGATTCGCGTGAGCAGTTCTTC.

This chain connects TRBV2 to TRBJ1-2, with D perhaps matching TRBD1 (5 bases). Germline V gene lookup returns CDR1 SNHLY and CDR2 FYNNEI. The CDR3 extends over 13 amino acids. The V end lost 1 base, the J end lost 8 bases, and 11 bases lay between the germline ends. The CDR3: CASSEGGLGGYTF. The CDR3 DNA reads as TGTGCCAGCAGTGAAGGGGGACTCGGGGGCTACACCTTC.

V and J are TRBV10-3 and TRBJ2-3, with 7 nucleotides matching TRBD1. Trimming at V came to 5 bases and at J to 5 bases, leaving 7 bases not matched to a gene. The CDR3 runs to 14 residues. From germline, CDR1 is ENHRY and CDR2 SYGVKD. DNA for the CDR3: TGTGCCATCAGTATCGGACAGGCCCGAGATACGCAGTATTTT. Translating gives CAISIGQARDTQYF.

The J gene is TRBJ2-5, the V gene TRBV9, with D hard to call. V lost 0 bases to trimming and J lost 2 bases, with 5 bases between them. Germline CDR1 reads SGDLS; CDR2 reads YYNGEE. CDR3 length: 13 residues. The CDR3 sequence: CASSVEPQETQYF. For the CDR3, the DNA is TGTGCCAGCAGCGTAGAACCTCAAGAGACCCAGTACTTC.

V gene TRBV27 combines with J gene TRBJ2-7; 9 bases match TRBD2. Germline values: CDR1 MNHEY, CDR2 SMNVEV (reference sequence). There are 16 residues in the CDR3. Germline trimming cut 4 bases from V and 5 bases from J; bases unmatched to any gene: 12. The CDR3 is CASSSGDALAGHEQYF. The CDR3 nucleotides are TGTGCCAGCAGTTCAGGGGACGCGCTAGCGGGACACGAGCAGTACTTC.

The chain is built from TRBV28 and TRBJ2-2; 12 bases are a match to TRBD2. The CDR3 is 17 amino acids. V was clipped by 6 bases and J by 7 bases; unmatched bases: 12. Germline V gives CDR1 MDHEN, CDR2 SYDVKM. CDR3 sequence (DNA): TGTGCCAGCAGAATTCGAAGACTAGCGGGAGAAAACGGGGAGCTGTTTTTT. Amino acid sequence: CASRIRRLAGENGELFF. Complete variable domain (other parts from reference TRBV28 and TRBJ2-2): DVKVTQSSRYLVKRTGEKVFLECVQDMDHENMFWYRQDPGLGLRLIYFSYDVKMKEKGDIPEGYSVSREKKERFSLILESASTNQTSMYLCASRIRRLAGENGELFFGEGSRLTVL.

Details on this clone: Its ends do not fully match the called genes, so a read error is possible. The V and J genes are TRBV5-1 and TRBJ2-3; D not certain. This CDR3 region has 13 residues. The germline CDR1 and CDR2 sequences are SGHRS and YFSETQ. Here the CDR3 DNA reads TGCGCCAGTAGCTTTGGGAGCACAGATACGCAGTATTTT. Its translation: CASSFGSTDTQYF.

This chain links TRBV30 with TRBJ1-1; D might be TRBD1 (5 bases). Germline-derived CDR1 and CDR2 are GTSNPN and SVGIG (reference sequence). The CDR3 extends over 13 amino acids. The V and J ends lost 2 bases and 1 base respectively, with 8 bases between them. CDR3 amino acids: CAWSRQKNTEAFF. CDR3 nucleotides: TGTGCCTGGAGTCGACAGAAGAACACTGAAGCTTTCTTT.

V usage is TRBV18 and J usage is TRBJ1-5, with D possibly TRBD1 on 5 matching bases. CDR1 and CDR2 from the germline V gene are KGHSH and LQKENI. Trimming cost V 2 bases and J 3 bases, with 14 bases left between them. This CDR3 is built from 16 residues. The CDR3 coding sequence is TGTGCCAGCTCACCAGGGGCAGGAATGAACAATCAGCCCCAGCATTTT. Translating gives CASSPGAGMNNQPQHF.

The rearrangement links TRBV30 to TRBJ1-2, with 9 bases aligning to TRBD1. With V trimmed by 3 bases and J by 5 bases, 16 bases remained unmatched. This CDR3 comprises 17 residues. Germline values: CDR1 GTSNPN, CDR2 SVGIG (reference sequence). Here the CDR3 reads CAWRGLGTGRGTYGYTF. The CDR3 coding sequence is TGTGCCTGGAGAGGTTTAGGGACAGGGAGGGGAACTTATGGCTACACCTTC.

V gene TRBV28 combines with J gene TRBJ2-7; D unclear. Germline CDR1 MDHEN, CDR2 SYDVKM. This CDR3 is built from 11 residues. V was shortened by 4 bases and J by 1 base, with 2 bases between the two germline ends. CDR3 DNA sequence: TGTGCCAGCAGTTGGTCCTACGAGCAGTACTTC. It specifies CASSWSYEQYF.

This chain uses TRBV7-9 with TRBJ2-7, with 8 bases that match TRBD2. The V gene's germline CDR1 is SEHNR and CDR2 FQNEAQ (reference sequence). The CDR3 loop spans 15 amino acids. Trimming at V came to 4 bases and at J to 2 bases, leaving 7 bases not matched to a gene. The CDR3 is CASSSLLAAAYEQYF. The CDR3 DNA follows: TGTGCCAGCAGCTCCCTACTAGCGGCAGCCTACGAGCAGTACTTC. The whole variable domain, filled in from reference TRBV7-9 and TRBJ2-7, reads DTGVSQNPRHKITKRGQNVTFRCDPISEHNRLYWYRQTLGQGPEFLTYFQNEAQLEKSRLLSDRFSAERPKGSFSTLEIQRTEQGDSAMYLCASSSLLAAAYEQYFGPGTRLTVT.

The V call is TRBV14, the J call TRBJ2-3; maybe TRBD1 (6 bases). Trimming left V 1 base short and J 2 bases short, with 13 bases between. The CDR3 runs 16 residues. Germline V gene lookup returns CDR1 SGHDN and CDR2 FVKESK. In nucleotides, the CDR3 is TGTGCCAGCAGCCAAGTAAGAGGACAGCCCACAGATACGCAGTATTTT. Amino acid sequence: CASSQVRGQPTDTQYF.

The chain uses TRBV19 and TRBJ2-2; 10 nucleotides match TRBD2. The J segment lost 6 bases and the V segment lost 5 bases, leaving 9 bases of the junction unmatched. This CDR3 comprises 16 residues. CDR1 is LNHDA, CDR2 SQIVND, per germline (reference sequence). Here the CDR3 reads CASSLASGSRAGELFF. CDR3 DNA: TGTGCCAGTAGTTTGGCTAGCGGGAGTCGGGCCGGGGAGCTGTTTTTT.

The genes are TRBV30 and TRBJ1-1; D not resolved. Germline CDR1 reads GTSNPN; CDR2 reads SVGIG (reference sequence). This CDR3 contains 14 residues. Trimming removed 1 base from V and 1 base from J, with 10 bases in between. CDR3 DNA sequence: TGTGCCTGGAGTGGCGACGGACCGAACACTGAAGCTTTCTTT. Residues: CAWSGDGPNTEAFF.

J is TRBJ1-1 and V is TRBV2, with D perhaps TRBD1 (5 bases). The CDR3 sequence is 15 residues long. The V end lost 8 bases, the J end lost 4 bases, and 20 bases lay between the germline ends. Germline values: CDR1 SNHLY, CDR2 FYNNEI. The CDR3 here is CASVRGAGRVTEAFF. The CDR3 DNA sequence: TGTGCCAGCGTGAGAGGTGCAGGGAGGGTCACTGAAGCTTTCTTT.

The CDR3 region has the DNA TGTGCCAGCAGCCGACAGTCCAGGAGATACGAGCAGTACTTC. This gives the protein CASSRQSRRYEQYF. V is TRBV28 and J is TRBJ2-7, with D tentatively TRBD1 (5 bases). This CDR3 region has 14 residues. Trimming stripped 6 bases from V and 4 bases from J, with 16 bases between. Germline CDR1 reads MDHEN; CDR2 reads SYDVKM.

This clone has just one count. The chain has TRBV27 and TRBJ1-2; D possibly corresponds to TRBD1 (5 bases). The CDR3 spans 13 residues. Trimming took off 3 bases at V and 8 bases at J, with 13 bases between the two ends. Per germline, CDR1 MNHEY and CDR2 SMNVEV (reference sequence). Written as DNA, the CDR3 is TGTGCCAGCAGTTTTGCAGGGTCGGGGGGCTACACCTTC. Translation gives CASSFAGSGGYTF.

The chain recombines TRBV6-6 with TRBJ2-5; tentative D call: TRBD1 (5 bases). Germline lookup yields CDR1 MNHNY and CDR2 SVGAGI (reference sequence). Trimming stripped 5 bases from V and 5 bases from J, with 12 bases between. The CDR3 runs 13 residues. The chain's CDR3 is CASSRQPRETQYF. In DNA form, the CDR3 reads TGTGCCAGCAGTCGACAGCCCCGGGAGACCCAGTACTTC.

The chain joins TRBV7-9 to TRBJ1-3; D uncertain. The CDR3 contains 15 residues. Per germline, CDR1 SEHNR and CDR2 FQNEAQ (reference sequence). With 5 bases removed from V and 1 base from J, the gap between germline ends came to 12 bases. CDR3 region: CASSLPQTSGNTIYF. The CDR3 nucleotides are TGTGCCAGCAGCCTCCCGCAGACTTCTGGAAACACCATATATTTT.

CDR3 residues: CASSVGGSRYEQYF. The CDR3, as DNA: TGTGCCAGCAGCGTAGGCGGGAGTCGGTACGAGCAGTACTTC. The chain employs TRBV9 and TRBJ2-7; 7 bases align to TRBD2. Germline lookup yields CDR1 SGDLS and CDR2 YYNGEE. This CDR3 has 14 residues. Germline trimming cut 0 bases from V and 4 bases from J; bases unmatched to any gene: 4.

The chain is built from TRBV30 and TRBJ1-5; TRBD1 aligns across 7 bases. CDR1 is GTSNPN, CDR2 SVGIG, per germline (reference sequence). CDR3 length equals 15 residues. The ends lost 1 base at V and 1 base at J; junction bases unmatched: 4. CDR3 bases: TGTGCCTGGAGTGCACCGGGACAGAGCAATCAGCCCCAGCATTTT. It specifies CAWSAPGQSNQPQHF.

The rearrangement joins TRBV5-4 to TRBJ2-4, with TRBD2 matching 7 bases. Losses at the gene ends were 4 bases for V and 4 bases for J; bases not matched to a gene: 8. Germline CDR1 SGHNT, CDR2 YYREEE (reference sequence). This CDR3 contains 15 residues. Here the CDR3 reads CASSGALAEKNIQYF. CDR3 nucleotides: TGTGCCAGCAGCGGGGCCCTAGCGGAGAAAAACATTCAGTACTTC. Filled out from reference TRBV5-4 and TRBJ2-4, the complete variable domain reads ETGVTQSPTHLIKTRGQQVTLRCSSQSGHNTVSWYQQALGQGPQFIFQYYREEENGRGNFPPRFSGLQFPNYSSELNVNALELDDSALYLCASSGALAEKNIQYFGAGTRLSVL.

V gene TRBV5-1 combines with J gene TRBJ2-7, with TRBD2 matching over 7 bases. CDR3 length equals 14 residues. The V segment lost 3 bases and the J segment 2 bases; nucleotides outside the gene matches: 5. Looked up from germline, CDR1 is SGHRS and CDR2 is YFSETQ. In nucleotides, the CDR3 is TGCGCCAGCAGCTCGAGTAGCGGGCCCTACGAGCAGTACTTC. It encodes CASSSSSGPYEQYF. Looking up the rest from reference TRBV5-1 and TRBJ2-7 gives the full variable domain: KAGVTQTPRYLIKTRGQQVTLSCSPISGHRSVSWYQQTPGQGLQFLFEYFSETQRNKGNFPGRFSGRQFSNSRSEMNVSTLELGDSALYLCASSSSSGPYEQYFGPGTRLTVT.

The chain has TRBV18 and TRBJ1-4; the match to TRBD1 covers 8 bases. The CDR3 runs 16 residues. The V segment lost 3 bases and the J segment 5 bases; nucleotides outside the gene matches: 8. Germline V gene sequence: CDR1 KGHSH, CDR2 LQKENI. CDR3 region: CASSPGLGQGNEKLFF. The CDR3, as DNA: TGTGCCAGCTCACCGGGCCTTGGACAGGGAAATGAAAAACTGTTTTTT.

The chain carries TRBV19 and TRBJ2-7; 9 bases match TRBD2. The germline gives CDR1 LNHDA, CDR2 SQIVND (reference sequence). The CDR3 extends over 17 amino acids. The J segment lost 7 bases and the V segment lost 1 base, leaving 14 bases of the junction unmatched. The CDR3 nucleotides read TGTGCCAGTAGTATAGCCTTATCCGCGGGAGGGCCGGGAGAGCAGTACTTC. This translates into CASSIALSAGGPGEQYF.

The chain links TRBV5-1 to TRBJ2-5; perhaps D is TRBD1 or TRBD2 (5 bases each). Trimming took off 0 bases at V and 10 bases at J, with 16 bases between the two ends. The CDR3 is 14 amino acids. CDR1 and CDR2 (germline): SGHRS, YFSETQ. CDR3 amino acids: CASSLEGTTRSQYF. CDR3 bases: TGCGCCAGCAGCTTGGAAGGGACCACGCGGAGCCAGTACTTC.